The clone carrying this TCR beta chain is a singleton in its sample. The target antigen is unknown. The sample originates from a study of post-analysis software for immune sequencing data. About the study: The disease courses spanned relapsing-remitting, secondary progressive and progressive-relapsing forms of multiple sclerosis. Study-wide results and limits: With TRBV5-6, TRBV5-1 and TRBV20-1 included, 4 or 5 TRBV segments were more frequent in patients than in controls. Normalized Chao1 diversity was significantly lower in multiple sclerosis patients than in controls. Batch-matched samples strongly co-clustered by F measure.

CDR3 length equals 13 residues. V was shortened by 10 bases and J by 0 bases, with 10 bases between the two germline ends. Germline V lookup: CDR1 MDHEN, CDR2 SYDVKM. cDNA libraries for TCR beta contained unique molecular identifiers. TCRdb fed the PCR reads into MiXCR, producing one record per CDR3 protein. This sample carries roughly 800,000 distinct CDR3 sequences, around 46% of them seen once, and the ten largest clones take roughly 4.9%. The chain uses TRBV28 and TRBJ2-1, with no clear D. Sample: blood. This sequence originates from a girl aged 5-17 years with multiple sclerosis. The CDR3, as DNA: TGTGCCACCTCACGCCTCTCCTACAATGAGCAGTTCTTC. This sequence encodes CATSRLSYNEQFF.